One sample yielded the 23 T cell receptor beta chains listed below, sequenced in a study of human CD8 memory T cell subsets. Early memory CD8+ T cells that were CCR7+ PD-1+ TIGIT+ with exhausted-like traits constituted the TPEX cells. UMI-labeled 5' RACE was used, and it produced the TCR beta libraries. One entry per CDR3 protein, without DNA, is what TCRdb gives after re-calling the 5' RACE reads. The sample table includes around 6,800 distinct CDR3 sequences. Sequenced input: CD8+ T cells from PBMCs. All receptors derive from a human donor in good health.

The chain's CDR3 is CSASSMTDTQYF. This chain joins TRBV20-1 and TRBJ2-3. The CDR3 loop spans 12 amino acids. Germline V gene sequence: CDR1 DFQATT, CDR2 SNEGSKA (reference sequence).

The rearrangement uses TRBV6-2 or TRBV6-3 and TRBJ2-2. This CDR3 comprises 12 residues. CDR1 and CDR2 from the germline V gene are MNHEY and SVGEGT. The CDR3 reads CASSSNTGELFF.

The chain uses TRBV12-3 or TRBV12-4 and TRBJ2-3; TCRdb names TRBD2, which stays unverified in the absence of DNA. This CDR3 is built from 14 residues. The CDR3 is CASSLRGPTDTQYF.

V is TRBV7-3 and J is TRBJ2-1; TCRdb proposes TRBD1, but this gene call is untestable without DNA. Looked up from germline, CDR1 is SGHTA and CDR2 is FQGTGA. The CDR3 sequence is 14 residues long. The CDR3 loop reads CASSRTVDTNEQFF.

This chain joins TRBV29-1 and TRBJ2-1; no DNA is available, so the TRBD2 call from TCRdb remains unchecked. This CDR3 contains 14 residues. CDR1 SQVTM and CDR2 ANQGSEA come from the germline V gene. CDR3: CSTATSGGIDEQFF.

Judged by frequency, this clonotype is medium-sized (0.01 to 0.1%). The chain joins TRBV14 to TRBJ2-3; the TCRdb call, TRBD1, lacks DNA for checking. Per germline, CDR1 SGHDN and CDR2 FVKESK. CDR3 size: 17 residues. The CDR3 here is CASSQEEGRGRLDTQYF.

By frequency, this clonotype is medium-sized (0.01 to 0.1%). The chain joins TRBV19 to TRBJ2-1; the TRBD1 assignment by TCRdb is unverifiable without DNA. Germline CDR1 and CDR2: LNHDA and SQIVND (reference sequence). This CDR3 spans 15 amino acids. CDR3 loop: CASSISRIGYNEQFF.

The chain couples TRBV27 to TRBJ2-5; with no DNA, the TCRdb D assignment of TRBD2 cannot be verified. The CDR3 runs 14 residues. Germline V gene lookup returns CDR1 MNHEY and CDR2 SMNVEV (reference sequence). The CDR3 here is CASRVAGGEETQYF.

The chain couples TRBV5-1 to TRBJ1-1. The germline V gene encodes CDR1 SGHRS and CDR2 YFSETQ. The CDR3 extends over 12 amino acids. CDR3: CASRDMNTEAFF. Full variable domain (outside the CDR3, taken from reference TRBV5-1 and TRBJ1-1): KAGVTQTPRYLIKTRGQQVTLSCSPISGHRSVSWYQQTPGQGLQFLFEYFSETQRNKGNFPGRFSGRQFSNSRSEMNVSTLELGDSALYLCASRDMNTEAFFGQGTRLTVV.

The chain joins TRBV12-3 or TRBV12-4 to TRBJ2-5; TCRdb indicates TRBD2, and absent DNA this call remains unverified. The CDR3 has 13 amino acids. This chain's CDR3 is CASSLTSLETQYF.

V and J are TRBV7-2 and TRBJ2-7; checking the TCRdb D call of TRBD2 is not possible without DNA. The CDR3 loop spans 14 amino acids. Germline values: CDR1 SGHTA, CDR2 FQGNSA. CDR3 loop: CASSLGGSGLEQYF. The full variable domain, completed using reference TRBV7-2 and TRBJ2-7, is GAGVSQSPSNKVTEKGKDVELRCDPISGHTALYWYRQSLGQGLEFLIYFQGNSAPDKSGLPSDRFSAERTGGSVSTLTIQRTQQEDSAVYLCASSLGGSGLEQYFGPGTRLTVT.

The V gene is TRBV29-1, the J gene TRBJ2-1; without DNA, the TCRdb call of TRBD2 cannot be checked. This CDR3 has 12 amino acids. Per the germline V gene, CDR1 is SQVTM and CDR2 is ANQGSEA. The CDR3 here is CSGSGTYNEQFF.

This clonotype shows up as medium-sized by frequency. This rearrangement joins TRBV28 to TRBJ2-7. This CDR3 comprises 13 residues. The germline V gene has CDR1 MDHEN and CDR2 SYDVKM. The CDR3 here is CASNRLSNYEQYF. Full variable domain (missing parts from reference TRBV28 and TRBJ2-7): DVKVTQSSRYLVKRTGEKVFLECVQDMDHENMFWYRQDPGLGLRLIYFSYDVKMKEKGDIPEGYSVSREKKERFSLILESASTNQTSMYLCASNRLSNYEQYFGPGTRLTVT.

The rearrangement links TRBV6-1 to TRBJ2-1. Germline CDR1 is MNHNS and CDR2 is SASEGT. CDR3 size: 12 residues. The CDR3: CASRDSYNEQFF.

The genes are TRBV20-1 and TRBJ2-2; TCRdb lists TRBD2, though no DNA is available to test this call. This CDR3 comprises 15 residues. Germline V CDR1 and CDR2: DFQATT, SNEGSKA (reference sequence). CDR3: CSARASGSYTGELFF.

The chain carries TRBV5-5 and TRBJ2-6; the TCRdb call, TRBD1, lacks DNA for checking. The CDR3 consists of 15 residues. Germline assignment: CDR1 SGHKS and CDR2 YYEKEE (reference sequence). This chain's CDR3 is CASSPGDSGANVLTF.

The chain is built from TRBV11-2 and TRBJ1-5. Germline CDR1 reads SGHAT; CDR2 reads FQNNGV. This CDR3 region has 16 residues. The CDR3 is CASSLGGLYSNQPQHF.

The chain has TRBV29-1 and TRBJ2-2. Germline V CDR1 and CDR2: SQVTM, ANQGSEA. CDR3 length: 13 residues. Here the CDR3 reads CSVIEANTGELFF.

V gene TRBV25-1 combines with J gene TRBJ2-5. This CDR3 spans 12 amino acids. Germline CDR1 reads MGHDK; CDR2 reads SYGVNS. The CDR3 here is CASSVDSGTQYF.

This clonotype ranks as large in terms of frequency. The V gene is TRBV29-1, the J gene TRBJ2-7; the TRBD1 assignment by TCRdb is unverifiable without DNA. The CDR3 is made up of 12 amino acids. Germline V CDR1 and CDR2: SQVTM, ANQGSEA. The CDR3 sequence is CSVRGDNYEQYF.

The rearrangement joins TRBV29-1 to TRBJ2-7; absent DNA, TCRdb's TRBD2 call cannot be checked. Germline V gives CDR1 SQVTM, CDR2 ANQGSEA. The CDR3 loop spans 13 amino acids. CDR3 sequence reads: CSVASSFSYEQYF.

The V and J genes are TRBV10-3 and TRBJ1-1; lacking DNA, the TRBD1 call made by TCRdb goes unchecked. CDR3 length: 12 amino acids. Germline V gene lookup returns CDR1 ENHRY and CDR2 SYGVKD. The CDR3 here is CAISGSGQKAFF.

Measured by frequency, this clonotype is medium-sized. This chain links TRBV5-8 with TRBJ1-2; the TCRdb call, TRBD1, lacks DNA for checking. The germline CDR1 and CDR2 sequences are SGHTS and YDEGEE. The CDR3 spans 16 residues. The CDR3 sequence is CASSSDDSTFFYGYTF.